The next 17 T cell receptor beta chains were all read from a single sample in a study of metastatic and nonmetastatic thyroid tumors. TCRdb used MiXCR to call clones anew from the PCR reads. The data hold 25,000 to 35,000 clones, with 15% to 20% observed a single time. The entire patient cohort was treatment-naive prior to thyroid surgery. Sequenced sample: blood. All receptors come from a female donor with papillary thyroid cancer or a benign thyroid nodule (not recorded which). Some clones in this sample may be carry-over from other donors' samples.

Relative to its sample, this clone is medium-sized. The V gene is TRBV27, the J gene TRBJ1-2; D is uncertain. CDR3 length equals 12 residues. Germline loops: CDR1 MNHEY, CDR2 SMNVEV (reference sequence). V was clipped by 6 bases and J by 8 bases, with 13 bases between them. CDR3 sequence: CASSSPARGYTF. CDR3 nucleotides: TGTGCCAGCAGCTCCCCGGCCCGAGGCTACACCTTC.

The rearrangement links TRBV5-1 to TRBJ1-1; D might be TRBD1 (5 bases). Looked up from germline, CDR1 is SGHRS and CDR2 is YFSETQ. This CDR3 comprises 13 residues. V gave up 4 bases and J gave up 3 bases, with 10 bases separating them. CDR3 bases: TGCGCCAGCAGCGAGACAGACGACACTGAAGCTTTCTTT. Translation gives CASSETDDTEAFF.

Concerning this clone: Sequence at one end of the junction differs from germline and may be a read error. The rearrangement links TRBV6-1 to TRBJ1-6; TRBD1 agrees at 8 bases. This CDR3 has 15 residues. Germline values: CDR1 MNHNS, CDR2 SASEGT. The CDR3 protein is CASIRLTGDNSPLHF. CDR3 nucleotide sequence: TGTGCCAGCATCCGTCTGACAGGGGATAATTCGCCCCTCCACTTT.

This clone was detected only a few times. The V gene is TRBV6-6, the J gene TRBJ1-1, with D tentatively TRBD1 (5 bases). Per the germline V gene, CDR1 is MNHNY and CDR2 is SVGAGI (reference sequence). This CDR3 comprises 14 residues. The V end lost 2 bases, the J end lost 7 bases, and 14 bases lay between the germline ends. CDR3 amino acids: CASSYGISGGEAFF. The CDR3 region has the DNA TGTGCCAGCAGTTACGGTATTTCGGGGGGTGAAGCTTTCTTT.

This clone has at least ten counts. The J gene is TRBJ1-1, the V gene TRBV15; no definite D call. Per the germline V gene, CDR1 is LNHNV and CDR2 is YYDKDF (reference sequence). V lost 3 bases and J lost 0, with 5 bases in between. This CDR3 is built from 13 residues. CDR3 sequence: CATSRDLNTEAFF. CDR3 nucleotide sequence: TGTGCCACCAGCAGGGACCTGAACACTGAAGCTTTCTTT.

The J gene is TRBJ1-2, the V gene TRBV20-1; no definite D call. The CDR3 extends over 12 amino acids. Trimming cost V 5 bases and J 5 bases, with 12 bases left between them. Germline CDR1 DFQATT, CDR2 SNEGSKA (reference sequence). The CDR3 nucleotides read TGCAGTGCTCCTTGGGTGCTGTATGGCTACACCTTC. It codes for CSAPWVLYGYTF.

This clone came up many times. In DNA form, the CDR3 reads TGTGCCAGCAGTTTAGGCCCAAGGACTGAAGCTTTCTTT. Translating gives CASSLGPRTEAFF. The chain uses TRBV27 and TRBJ1-1; D is unclear. V was trimmed by 2 bases and J by 5 bases, leaving 9 bases between them. This CDR3 has 13 residues. CDR1 is MNHEY and CDR2 is SMNVEV in the germline V gene (reference sequence).

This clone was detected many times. The CDR3: CASRLHENTEAFF. The CDR3 nucleotides read TGTGCCAGCAGGCTCCACGAGAACACTGAAGCTTTCTTT. V and J are TRBV2 and TRBJ1-1; D unresolved. The CDR3 extends over 13 amino acids. V was clipped by 6 bases and J by 1 base, with 9 bases between them. Germline CDR1 is SNHLY and CDR2 is FYNNEI.

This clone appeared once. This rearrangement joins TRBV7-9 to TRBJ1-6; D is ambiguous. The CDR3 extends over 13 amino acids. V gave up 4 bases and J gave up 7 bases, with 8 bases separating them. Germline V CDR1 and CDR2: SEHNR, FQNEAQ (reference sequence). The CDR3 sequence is CASSSASNSPLHF. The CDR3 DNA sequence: TGTGCCAGCAGCTCCGCTAGCAATTCACCCCTCCACTTT. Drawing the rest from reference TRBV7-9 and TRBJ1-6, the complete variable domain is DTGVSQNPRHKITKRGQNVTFRCDPISEHNRLYWYRQTLGQGPEFLTYFQNEAQLEKSRLLSDRFSAERPKGSFSTLEIQRTEQGDSAMYLCASSSASNSPLHFGNGTRLTVT.

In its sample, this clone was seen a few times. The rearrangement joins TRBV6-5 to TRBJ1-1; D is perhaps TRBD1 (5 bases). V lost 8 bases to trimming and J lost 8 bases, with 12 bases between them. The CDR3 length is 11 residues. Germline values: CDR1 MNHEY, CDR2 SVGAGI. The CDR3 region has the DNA TGTGCCAGCGGACACAGCGTCGAAGCTTTCTTT. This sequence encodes CASGHSVEAFF.

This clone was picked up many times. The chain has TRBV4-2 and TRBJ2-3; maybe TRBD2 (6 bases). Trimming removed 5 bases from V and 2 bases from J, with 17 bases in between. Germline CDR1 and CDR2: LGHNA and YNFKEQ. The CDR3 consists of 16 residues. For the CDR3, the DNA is TGTGCCAGCAGCAAAAGCGGCGGGACGAACACAGATACGCAGTATTTT. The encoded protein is CASSKSGGTNTDTQYF.

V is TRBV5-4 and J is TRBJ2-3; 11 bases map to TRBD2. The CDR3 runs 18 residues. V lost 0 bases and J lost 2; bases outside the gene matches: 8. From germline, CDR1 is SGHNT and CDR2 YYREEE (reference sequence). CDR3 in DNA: TGTGCCAGCAGCTTGGAGGGGCCTAGCGGGGGGTTCACAGATACGCAGTATTTT. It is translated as CASSLEGPSGGFTDTQYF.

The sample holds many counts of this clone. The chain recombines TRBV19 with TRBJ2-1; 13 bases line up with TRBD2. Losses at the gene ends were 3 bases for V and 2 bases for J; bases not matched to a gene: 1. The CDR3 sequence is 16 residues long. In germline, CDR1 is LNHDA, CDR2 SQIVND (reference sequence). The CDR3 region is CASSIGLAGAYNEQFF. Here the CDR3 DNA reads TGTGCCAGTAGTATTGGACTAGCGGGGGCCTACAATGAGCAGTTCTTC.

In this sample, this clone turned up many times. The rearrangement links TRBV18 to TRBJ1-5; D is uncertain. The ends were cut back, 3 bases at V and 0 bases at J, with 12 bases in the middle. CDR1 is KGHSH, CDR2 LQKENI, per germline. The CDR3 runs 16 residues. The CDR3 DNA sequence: TGTGCCAGCTCACCCTCGAAGGGTGATAGCAATCAGCCCCAGCATTTT. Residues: CASSPSKGDSNQPQHF. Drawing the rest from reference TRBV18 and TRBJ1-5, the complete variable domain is NAGVMQNPRHLVRRRGQEARLRCSPMKGHSHVYWYRQLPEEGLKFMVYLQKENIIDESGMPKERFSAEFPKEGPSILRIQQVVRGDSAAYFCASSPSKGDSNQPQHFGDGTRLSIL.

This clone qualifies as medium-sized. In DNA form, the CDR3 reads TGTGCCAGCCGTAAAAGGGACACCGGGGAGCTGTTTTTT. It yields the protein CASRKRDTGELFF. This rearrangement joins TRBV19 to TRBJ2-2; D is unresolved. The germline CDR1 and CDR2 sequences are LNHDA and SQIVND (reference sequence). This CDR3 region has 13 residues. Trimming removed 9 bases at V and 3 bases at J, with 11 bases between. The complete variable domain, with remaining parts taken from reference TRBV19 and TRBJ2-2, reads DGGITQSPKYLFRKEGQNVTLSCEQNLNHDAMYWYRQDPGQGLRLIYYSQIVNDFQKGDIAEGYSVSREKKESFPLTVTSAQKNPTAFYLCASRKRDTGELFFGEGSRLTVL.

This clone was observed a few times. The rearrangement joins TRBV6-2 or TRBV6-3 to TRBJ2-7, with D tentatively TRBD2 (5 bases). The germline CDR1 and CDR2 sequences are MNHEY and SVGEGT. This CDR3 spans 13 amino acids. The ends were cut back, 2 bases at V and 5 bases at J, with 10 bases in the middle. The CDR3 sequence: CASSYGRAHEQYF. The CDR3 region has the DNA TGTGCCAGCAGTTACGGGCGGGCCCACGAGCAGTACTTC.

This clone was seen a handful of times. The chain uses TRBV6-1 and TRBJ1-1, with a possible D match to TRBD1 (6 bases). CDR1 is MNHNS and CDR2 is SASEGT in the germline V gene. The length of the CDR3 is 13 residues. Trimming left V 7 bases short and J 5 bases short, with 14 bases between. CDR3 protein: CASINRVRTEAFF. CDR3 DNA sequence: TGTGCCAGCATTAACAGGGTGAGGACTGAAGCTTTCTTT.